Here is one TCR beta chain with its context. The sample is drawn from a study of blood T cell repertoires in COVID-19. The overall study: From the United States, Italy and Spain came samples of acute and convalescent COVID-19. The cDNA or gDNA used as material had been derived from T cells, B-cell-depleted T cells, or PBMCs.

The CDR3 consists of 15 residues. The germline gives CDR1 MRHNA, CDR2 SNTAGT. The V gene end was trimmed by 5 bases and the J gene end by 6 bases; junction bases not matched to a gene: 9. Original analysis: Nucleated cell counts were estimated from reference gene primer amplification. Generated by immunoSEQ multiplex PCR, the TCRdb table keeps only in-frame clones and is missing some. For V, J and clone size, that table is used; D and trimming come from the DNA. The table lists roughly 180,000 clones, 82% of them singletons. V is TRBV6-4 and J is TRBJ2-3, with 9 bases identical to TRBD2. This TCR came from a woman aged 25 to 39 with acute or convalescent COVID-19. The sequenced sample consisted of peripheral blood. The CDR3 DNA is TGTGCCAGCAGTCTTAGCGGGGGAGCTTCGGATACGCAGTATTTT. As protein: CASSLSGGASDTQYF.